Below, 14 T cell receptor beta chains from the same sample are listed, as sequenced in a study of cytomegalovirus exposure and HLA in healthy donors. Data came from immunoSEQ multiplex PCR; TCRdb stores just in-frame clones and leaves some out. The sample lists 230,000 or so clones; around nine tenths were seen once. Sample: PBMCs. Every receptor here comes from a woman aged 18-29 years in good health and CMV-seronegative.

DNA for the CDR3: TGTGCCAGCAGCCCACAACCTCTTGGTGGCTACACCTTC. It encodes CASSPQPLGGYTF. This rearrangement joins TRBV11-2 to TRBJ1-2; D call uncertain. The CDR3 covers 13 residues. V gave up 5 bases and J gave up 7 bases, with 14 bases separating them. The germline V gene encodes CDR1 SGHAT and CDR2 FQNNGV.

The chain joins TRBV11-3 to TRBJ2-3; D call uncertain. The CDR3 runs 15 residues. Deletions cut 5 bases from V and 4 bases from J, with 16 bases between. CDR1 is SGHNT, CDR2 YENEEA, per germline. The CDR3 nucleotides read TGTGCCAGCAGCGCAAACTCCCGCCCCGCAGATACGCAGTATTTT. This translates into CASSANSRPADTQYF.

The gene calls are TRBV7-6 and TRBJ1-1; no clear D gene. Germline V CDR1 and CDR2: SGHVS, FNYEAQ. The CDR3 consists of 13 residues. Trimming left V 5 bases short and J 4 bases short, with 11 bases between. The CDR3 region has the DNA TGTGCCAGCAGCCCCCCAGGATTCACTGAAGCTTTCTTT. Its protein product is CASSPPGFTEAFF.

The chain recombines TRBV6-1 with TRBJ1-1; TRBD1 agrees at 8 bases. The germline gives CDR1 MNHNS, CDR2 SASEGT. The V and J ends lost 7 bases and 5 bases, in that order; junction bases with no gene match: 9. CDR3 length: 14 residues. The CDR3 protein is CASKGGQGGTEAFF. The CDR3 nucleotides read TGTGCCAGCAAAGGCGGACAGGGCGGAACTGAAGCTTTCTTT.

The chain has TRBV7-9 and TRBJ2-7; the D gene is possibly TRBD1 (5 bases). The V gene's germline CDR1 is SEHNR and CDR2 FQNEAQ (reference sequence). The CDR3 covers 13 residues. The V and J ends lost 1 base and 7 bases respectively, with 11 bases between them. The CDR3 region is CASSLGQGFEQYF. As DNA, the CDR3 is TGTGCCAGCAGCTTAGGGCAGGGTTTTGAGCAGTACTTC. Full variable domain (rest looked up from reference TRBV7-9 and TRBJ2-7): DTGVSQNPRHKITKRGQNVTFRCDPISEHNRLYWYRQTLGQGPEFLTYFQNEAQLEKSRLLSDRFSAERPKGSFSTLEIQRTEQGDSAMYLCASSLGQGFEQYFGPGTRLTVT.

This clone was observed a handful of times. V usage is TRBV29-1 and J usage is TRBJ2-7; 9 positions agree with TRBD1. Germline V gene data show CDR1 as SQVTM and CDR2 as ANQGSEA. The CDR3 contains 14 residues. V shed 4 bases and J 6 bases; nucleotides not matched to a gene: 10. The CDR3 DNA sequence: TGCAGCGTTGGGACGGGACAGGGTTTGCGCGAGCAGTACTTC. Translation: CSVGTGQGLREQYF.

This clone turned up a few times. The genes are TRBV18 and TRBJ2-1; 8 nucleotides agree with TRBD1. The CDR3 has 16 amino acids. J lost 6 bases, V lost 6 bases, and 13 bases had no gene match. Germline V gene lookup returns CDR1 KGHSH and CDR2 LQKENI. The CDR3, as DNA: TGTGCCAGCTCCCCAGGGACAGGATTACCAACCAATGAGCAGTTCTTC. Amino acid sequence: CASSPGTGLPTNEQFF.

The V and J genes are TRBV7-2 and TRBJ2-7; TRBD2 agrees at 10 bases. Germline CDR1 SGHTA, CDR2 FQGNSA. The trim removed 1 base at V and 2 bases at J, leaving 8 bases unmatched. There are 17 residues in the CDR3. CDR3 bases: TGTGCCAGCAGCTTAGACGGACTAGCGGAAATGACCTACGAGCAGTACTTC. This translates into CASSLDGLAEMTYEQYF.

The CDR3 nucleotides are TGTGCCAGCAGCCCCTGGACAGGGGGCACAGATACGCAGTATTTT. It specifies CASSPWTGGTDTQYF. V gene TRBV9 combines with J gene TRBJ2-3; 9 nucleotides agree with TRBD1. Per the germline V gene, CDR1 is SGDLS and CDR2 is YYNGEE. J lost 1 base, V lost 4 bases, and 4 bases had no gene match. This CDR3 has 15 amino acids.

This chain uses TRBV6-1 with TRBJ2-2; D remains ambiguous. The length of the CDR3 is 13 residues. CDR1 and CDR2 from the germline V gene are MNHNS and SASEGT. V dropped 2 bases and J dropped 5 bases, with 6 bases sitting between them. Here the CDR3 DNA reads TGTGCCAGCAGTGAACTAGTTACCGGGGAGCTGTTTTTT. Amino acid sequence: CASSELVTGELFF.

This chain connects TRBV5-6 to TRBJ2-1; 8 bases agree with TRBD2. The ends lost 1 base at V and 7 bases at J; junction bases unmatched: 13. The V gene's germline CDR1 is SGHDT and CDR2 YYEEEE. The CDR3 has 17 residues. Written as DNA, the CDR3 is TGTGCCAGCAGCTTGTACAGCGGGAGTTATAGTGTAAATGAGCAGTTCTTC. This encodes CASSLYSGSYSVNEQFF.

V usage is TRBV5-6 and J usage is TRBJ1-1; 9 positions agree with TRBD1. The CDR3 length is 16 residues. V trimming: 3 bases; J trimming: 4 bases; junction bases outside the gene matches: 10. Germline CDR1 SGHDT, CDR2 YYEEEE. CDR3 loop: CASSSGQGGGGTEAFF. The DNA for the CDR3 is TGTGCCAGCAGCTCGGGACAGGGTGGCGGGGGCACTGAAGCTTTCTTT.

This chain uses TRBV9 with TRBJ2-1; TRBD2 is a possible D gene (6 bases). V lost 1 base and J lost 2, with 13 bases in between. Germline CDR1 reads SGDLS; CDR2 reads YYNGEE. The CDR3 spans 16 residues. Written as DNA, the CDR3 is TGTGCCAGCAGCGTAATAGGAACGGGAGCCTACAATGAGCAGTTCTTC. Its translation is CASSVIGTGAYNEQFF.

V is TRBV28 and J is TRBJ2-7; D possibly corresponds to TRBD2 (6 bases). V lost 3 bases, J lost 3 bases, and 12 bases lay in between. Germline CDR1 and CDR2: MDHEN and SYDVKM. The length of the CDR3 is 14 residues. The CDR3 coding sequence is TGTGCCAGCAGTTTCGCAGGGAGGAACTACGAGCAGTACTTC. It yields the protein CASSFAGRNYEQYF.